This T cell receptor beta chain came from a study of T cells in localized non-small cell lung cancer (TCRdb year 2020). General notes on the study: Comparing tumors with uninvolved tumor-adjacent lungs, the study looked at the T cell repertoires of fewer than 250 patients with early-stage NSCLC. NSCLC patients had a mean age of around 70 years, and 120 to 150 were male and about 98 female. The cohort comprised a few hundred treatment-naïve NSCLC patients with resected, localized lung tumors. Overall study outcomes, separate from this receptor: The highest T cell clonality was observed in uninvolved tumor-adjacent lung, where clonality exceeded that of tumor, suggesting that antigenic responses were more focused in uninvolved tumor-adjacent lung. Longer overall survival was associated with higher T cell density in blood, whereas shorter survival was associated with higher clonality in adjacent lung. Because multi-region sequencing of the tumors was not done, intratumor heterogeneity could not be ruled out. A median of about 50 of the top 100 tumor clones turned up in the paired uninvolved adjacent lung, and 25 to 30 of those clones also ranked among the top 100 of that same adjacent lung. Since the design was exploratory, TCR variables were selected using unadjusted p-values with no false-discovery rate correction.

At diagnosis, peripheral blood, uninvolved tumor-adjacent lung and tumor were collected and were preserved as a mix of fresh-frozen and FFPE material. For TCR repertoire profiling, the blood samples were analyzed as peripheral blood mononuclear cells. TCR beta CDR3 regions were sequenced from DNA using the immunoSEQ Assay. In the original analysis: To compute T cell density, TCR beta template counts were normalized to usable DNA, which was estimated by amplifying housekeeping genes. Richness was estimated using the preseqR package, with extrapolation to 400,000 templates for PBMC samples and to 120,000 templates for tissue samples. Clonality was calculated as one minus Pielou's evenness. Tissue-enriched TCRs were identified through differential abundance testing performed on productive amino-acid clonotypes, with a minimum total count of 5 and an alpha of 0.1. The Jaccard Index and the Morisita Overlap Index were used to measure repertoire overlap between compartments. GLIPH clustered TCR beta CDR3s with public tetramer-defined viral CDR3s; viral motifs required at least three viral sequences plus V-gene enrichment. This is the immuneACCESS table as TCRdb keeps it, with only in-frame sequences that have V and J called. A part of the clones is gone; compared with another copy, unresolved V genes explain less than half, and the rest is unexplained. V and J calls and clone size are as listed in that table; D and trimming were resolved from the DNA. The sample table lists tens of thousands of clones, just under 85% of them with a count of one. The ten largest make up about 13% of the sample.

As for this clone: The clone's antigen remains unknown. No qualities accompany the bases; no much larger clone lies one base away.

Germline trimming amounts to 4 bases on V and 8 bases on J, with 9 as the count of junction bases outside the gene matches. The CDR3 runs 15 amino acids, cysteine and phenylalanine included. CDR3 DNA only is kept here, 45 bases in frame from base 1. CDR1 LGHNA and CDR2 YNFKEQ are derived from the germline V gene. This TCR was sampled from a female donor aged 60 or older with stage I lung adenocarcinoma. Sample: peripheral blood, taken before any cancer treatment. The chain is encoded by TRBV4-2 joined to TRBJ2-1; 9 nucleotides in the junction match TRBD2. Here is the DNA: TGTGCCAGCAGCCTGGTTAGCGGGAGTATCGATGAGCAGTTCTTC. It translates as CASSLVSGSIDEQFF.